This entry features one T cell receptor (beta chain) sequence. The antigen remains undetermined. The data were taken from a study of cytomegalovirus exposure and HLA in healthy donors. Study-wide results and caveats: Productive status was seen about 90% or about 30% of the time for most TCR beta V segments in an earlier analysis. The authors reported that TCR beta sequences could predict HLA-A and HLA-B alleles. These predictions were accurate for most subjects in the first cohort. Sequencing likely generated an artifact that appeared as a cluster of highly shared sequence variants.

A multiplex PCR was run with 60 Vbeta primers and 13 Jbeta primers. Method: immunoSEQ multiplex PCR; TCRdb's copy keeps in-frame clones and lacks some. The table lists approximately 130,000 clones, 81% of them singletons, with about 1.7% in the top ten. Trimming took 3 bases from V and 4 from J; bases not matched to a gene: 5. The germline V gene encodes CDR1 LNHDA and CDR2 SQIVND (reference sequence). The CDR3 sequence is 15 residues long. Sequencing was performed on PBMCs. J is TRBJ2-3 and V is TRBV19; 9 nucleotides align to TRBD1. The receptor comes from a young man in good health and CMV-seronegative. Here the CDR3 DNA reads TGTGCCAGTAGTATGGAGGGACAGGGCCCAGATACGCAGTATTTT. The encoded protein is CASSMEGQGPDTQYF.